This entry lists 3 T cell receptor beta chains sequenced from one sample in a study of T-cell reconstitution after alpha-beta-depleted transplantation in children. Unique molecular identifiers were used to barcode this TCRbeta library. TCRdb re-called the PCR reads with MiXCR, one entry per CDR3 protein. Of 500,000 or so distinct CDR3 sequences detected, less than 35% appear once; the ten largest clones hold under 3%. The sample in question was PBMCs from the stem cell graft donor, obtained from the stem cell graft. The receptors shown here come from a human donor who donated a stem cell graft to a child with aplastic anemia.

V is TRBV3-1 and J is TRBJ1-4; D perhaps matches TRBD1 (5 bases). The ends were cut back, 1 base at V and 6 bases at J, with 15 bases in the middle. The germline CDR1 and CDR2 sequences are LGHDT and YNNKEL (reference sequence). The CDR3 contains 16 residues. This CDR3 is CASSQVWGGLDEKLFF. The DNA of the CDR3 is TGTGCCAGCAGCCAAGTTTGGGGGGGATTGGATGAAAAACTGTTTTTT.

This clonotype was seen more than once but under ten times. The rearrangement joins TRBV20-1 to TRBJ1-1, with D uncertain. Germline lookup yields CDR1 DFQATT and CDR2 SNEGSKA (reference sequence). V was cut by 1 base and J by 3 bases, with 12 bases left in between. This CDR3 has 14 residues. The CDR3: CSARGPPTDTEAFF. The CDR3 nucleotides read TGCAGTGCTAGAGGGCCACCGACCGACACTGAAGCTTTCTTT.

The CDR3 DNA sequence: TGTGCCAGCAGTTTAAGGCGGGCCGGGTGGGATGAGCAGTTCTTC. This sequence encodes CASSLRRAGWDEQFF. This rearrangement joins TRBV12-3 or TRBV12-4 to TRBJ2-1; D is perhaps TRBD2 (5 bases). This CDR3 spans 15 amino acids. Trimming stripped 2 bases from V and 8 bases from J, with 16 bases between.